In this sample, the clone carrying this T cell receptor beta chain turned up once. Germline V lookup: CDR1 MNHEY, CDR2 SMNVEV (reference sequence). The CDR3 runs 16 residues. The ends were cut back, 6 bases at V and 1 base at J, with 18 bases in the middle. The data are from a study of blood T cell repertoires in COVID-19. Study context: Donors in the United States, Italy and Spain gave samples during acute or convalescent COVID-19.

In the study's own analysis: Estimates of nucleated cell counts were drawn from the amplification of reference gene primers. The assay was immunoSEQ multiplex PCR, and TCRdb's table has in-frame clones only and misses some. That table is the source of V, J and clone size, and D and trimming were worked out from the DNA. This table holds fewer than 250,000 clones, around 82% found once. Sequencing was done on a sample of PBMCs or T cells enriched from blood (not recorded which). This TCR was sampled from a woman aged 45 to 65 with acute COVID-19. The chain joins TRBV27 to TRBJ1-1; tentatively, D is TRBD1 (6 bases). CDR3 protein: CASRSSRGGRNTEAFF. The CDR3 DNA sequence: TGTGCCAGCAGAAGCTCCAGGGGCGGGAGGAACACTGAAGCTTTCTTT.